Reported below is one T cell receptor (beta chain). This clone was detected only a few times. Its antigen specificity is not known. Base-call qualities are not available, and no considerably larger clone is one nucleotide away. The data were taken from a study of beta chain features in type 1 diabetes (dated by TCRdb to 2017 to 2018). Background on the whole study: Mean age, gender distribution, total cell number and subset yield were not different between patients and healthy donors. A total of 85 million to 140 million sorted cells were examined across all samples, and the number of cells per subset was strongly correlated with RNA yield. In the study, TCRB repertoires of sorted circulating CD4+ T cell subsets from recently diagnosed type 1 diabetes patients were compared with those of matched healthy donors. Naive and central memory subsets were obtained from all 30 or so donors, but regulatory and stem cell-like memory subsets were isolated from only 8 patients and about eight healthy donors.

The CDR1 and CDR2 encoded by the germline V gene are SGHDT and YYEEEE. Spanning cysteine to phenylalanine, the CDR3 consists of 15 amino acids. Just the 45-base CDR3 DNA is kept, in frame starting at base 1. Germline trimming amounts to 3 bases on V and 1 base on J, with 2 as the count of junction bases outside the gene matches. A single peripheral blood draw of roughly 0.11 L on average was collected from each donor into heparinised tubes. Using a panel that included CD45RO, CCR7, CD25, CD127, CD95 and CD27, naive, central memory, regulatory and stem cell-like memory CD4+ T cells were sorted on a BD FACSAria II. Every sorted population had a purity above 95%. PBMCs were isolated immediately by Lymphoprep density gradient centrifugation and stained directly without culture. To minimize batch effects, samples were stained and sorted in pairs, one healthy donor with one patient per experiment. All of the isolated RNA was reverse transcribed with the High Capacity cDNA Reverse Transcription Kit, so expressed TCRB transcripts were sequenced. Deep immunoSEQ sequencing was applied to naive, central memory and regulatory T cell samples, giving an average of about 3.6 million total reads per sample. After sorted cells were lysed in RLT buffer, RNA was extracted with DNase-treated RNeasy Micro or Mini kits, with the choice depending on cell number. Each cell subset was processed on its own to prevent cross-contamination, while patient and healthy donor samples were processed together. The immunoSEQ multiplex PCR was used to amplify TCRB sequences from cDNA, yielding 87-bp fragments that span the CDR3 region. The amplicons were sequenced using the Illumina HiSeq platform. The original methods were these. Synthetic template baselines were used to correct PCR bias computationally, reads within Hamming distance 2 were collapsed together, and singletons that could not be merged were discarded. Reads were aligned against IMGT so that V, D and J genes, CDR3 length and insertions or deletions at six rearrangement sites could be assigned. Within each subset, clonotype counts were normalized to sorted cell number, and only after that were true diversity and Gini coefficients computed with the tcR R package. The overlap coefficient, calculated on TCRB nucleotide sequences, was used to measure repertoire sharing. Out-of-frame TCRB sequences from naive cells were analyzed to stand in for the pre-selection repertoire. TCRdb limited this immuneACCESS table to in-frame rearrangements with V and J called. A share of clones is missing; checked studies link under half to unresolved V genes, and the rest is unexplained. D and trimming come from the DNA, and the V and J calls and clone size come from that table. The sample records around 600,000 clones, roughly 12% of which are singletons. The ten most abundant clones make up approximately 0.11% of the sample.

Results the study describes overall, beyond this receptor: Shorter templates might be favored by PCR, yet because patient and control samples were amplified and corrected together, any such skew would affect both groups equally. Naive, central memory and regulatory TCRB repertoires appeared to be more similar among patients than among healthy donors. Type 1 diabetes patients showed a moderate but significant shortening of TCRB CDR3 length in all four CD4+ subsets. Because cDNA was sequenced instead of genomic DNA, activated cells with high expression could be over-represented, although the groups did not differ in activation or CD3 levels. At VDJ recombination sites, patients with type 1 diabetes made fewer insertions and deleted more nucleotides, a pattern implying thymic rearrangement abnormalities. Only small numbers of individuals were included in the HLA sub-analyses, which left unresolved whether HLA type had any influence on TCRB rearrangement.

The chain employs TRBV5-6 and TRBJ2-3, and TRBD2 matches 10 of the central bases. Sample: naive CD4+ T cells from blood. According to the study, the label for this sample's cell subset or site signals: true naive CD4+ T cells. The sequence derives from a man between 25 and 39 years old with type 1 diabetes. The CDR3 region reads CASSSGTSGTDTQYF. The nucleotides are TGTGCCAGCAGCTCCGGGACTAGCGGCACAGATACGCAGTATTTT. Reference TRBV5-6 and TRBJ2-3 proteins supply the regions before and after the CDR3; the full variable domain is: DAGVTQSPTHLIKTRGQQVTLRCSPKSGHDTVSWYQQALGQGPQFIFQYYEEEERQRGNFPDRFSGHQFPNYSSELNVNALLLGDSALYLCASSSGTSGTDTQYFGPGTRLTVL.